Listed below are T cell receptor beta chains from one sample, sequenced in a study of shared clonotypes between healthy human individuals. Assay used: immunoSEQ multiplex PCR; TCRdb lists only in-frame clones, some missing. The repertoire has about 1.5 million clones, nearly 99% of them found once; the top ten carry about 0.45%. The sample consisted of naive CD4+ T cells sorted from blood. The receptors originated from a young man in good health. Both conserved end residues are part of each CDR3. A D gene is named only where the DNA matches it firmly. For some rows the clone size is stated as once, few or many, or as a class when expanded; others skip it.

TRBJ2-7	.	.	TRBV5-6	TGTGCCAGCAGCTTGGCCGGGACTCCTCTCTACGAGCAGTACTTC	CASSLAGTPLYEQYF
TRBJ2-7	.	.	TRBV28	TGTGCCAGCAGCCTTCAAGGCCCGAGAGCCTACGAGCAGTACTTC	CASSLQGPRAYEQYF
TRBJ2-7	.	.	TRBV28	TGTGCCAGCAGTCCTAGGGGCGCCGGGTTCTACGAGCAGTACTTC	CASSPRGAGFYEQYF
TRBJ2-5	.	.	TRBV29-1	TGCAGCGCCGCGGTGGGCAAAGAGACCCAGTACTTC	CSAAVGKETQYF
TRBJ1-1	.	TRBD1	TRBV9	TGTGCCAGCAGCGCCACACAGGGGTTGAACACTGAAGCTTTCTTT	CASSATQGLNTEAFF
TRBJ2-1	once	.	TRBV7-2	TGTGCCAGCAGCTTAGGCCGCGGGTGGGGGAGATACAATGAGCAGTTCTTC	CASSLGRGWGRYNEQFF
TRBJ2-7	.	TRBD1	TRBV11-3	TGTGCCAGCAGCTCTACAGGGGACGAGCAGTACTTC	CASSSTGDEQYF
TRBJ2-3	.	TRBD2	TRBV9	TGTGCCAGCAGCGCATCTCCGGGACTAGCGGGAGGAAGCACAGATACGCAGTATTTT	CASSASPGLAGGSTDTQYF
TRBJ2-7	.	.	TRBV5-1	TGCGCCAGCAGCCCGGGGATGGTACGGGAAACCTACGAGCAGTACTTC	CASSPGMVRETYEQYF
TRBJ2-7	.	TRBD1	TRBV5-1	TGCGCCAGCAGCTTGGTGGGGACAGGGGATGAGCAGTACTTC	CASSLVGTGDEQYF
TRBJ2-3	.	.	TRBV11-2	TGTGCCAGCAGCTCGGGCAAGTGGTACGGCACAGATACGCAGTATTTT	CASSSGKWYGTDTQYF
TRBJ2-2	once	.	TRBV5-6	TGTGCCAGCAGCCTCGCGCCGAACGCCGGGGAGCTGTTTTTT	CASSLAPNAGELFF
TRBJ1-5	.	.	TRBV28	TGTGCCAGCACTGCTAGCAATCAGCCCCAGCATTTT	CASTASNQPQHF
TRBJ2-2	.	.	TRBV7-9	TGTGCCAGCAGCTCCCCAGACGGAGGTCGGGTCACCGGGGAGCTGTTTTTT	CASSSPDGGRVTGELFF
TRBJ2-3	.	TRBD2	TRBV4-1	TGCGCCAGCAGCCAAGATCAAGGGGCGAGCGGGAGGGGAGATACGCAGTATTTT	CASSQDQGASGRGDTQYF
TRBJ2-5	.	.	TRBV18	TGTGCCAGCTCACCAACGCGTGGGCTTGGGACCCAGTACTTC	CASSPTRGLGTQYF
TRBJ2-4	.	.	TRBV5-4	TGTGCCAGCAGCTTCTCTAACTCCATTCAGTACTTC	CASSFSNSIQYF
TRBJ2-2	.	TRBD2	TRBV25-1	TGTGCCAGCAGTGTAGGAACTAGCGGCGGGGAGCTGTTTTTT	CASSVGTSGGELFF
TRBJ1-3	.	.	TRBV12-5	TGTGCTAGTGGTCTTCAGGGTGCTGGAAACACCATATATTTT	CASGLQGAGNTIYF
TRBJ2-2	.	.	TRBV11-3	TGTGCCAGCAGCTTAGTTGGCAGGCGTGGGGAGCTGTTTTTT	CASSLVGRRGELFF
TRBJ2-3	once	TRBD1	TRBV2	TGTGCCAGCAGTGAAGCGCCCGGACAGGGCCATAGCACAGATACGCAGTATTTT	CASSEAPGQGHSTDTQYF
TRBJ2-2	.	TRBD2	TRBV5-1	TGCGCCAGCACCTCCCCTAGCGGGAGGGCCTCGGGCACCGGGGAGCTGTTTTTT	CASTSPSGRASGTGELFF
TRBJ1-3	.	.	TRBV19	TGTGCCAGTAGACCGCGCGGGGCCTCTGGAAACACCATATATTTT	CASRPRGASGNTIYF
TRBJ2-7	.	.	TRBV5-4	TGTGCCAGCAGCTTTGGGGCTGGATATGAGCAGTACTTC	CASSFGAGYEQYF
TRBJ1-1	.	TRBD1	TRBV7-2	TGTGCCAGCAGCCCCGGACAGGGTAGAGAAGCTTTCTTT	CASSPGQGREAFF
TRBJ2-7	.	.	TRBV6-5	TGTGCCAGCAGTCGGACGGATCTCAGTTACGAGCAGTACTTC	CASSRTDLSYEQYF
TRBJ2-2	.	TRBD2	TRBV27	TGTGCCAGCAGACCGGGACTAGCGCACACCGGGGAGCTGTTTTTT	CASRPGLAHTGELFF
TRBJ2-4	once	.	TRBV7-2	TGTGCCAGCAGCTTAGGACACAGAACGGGAGCCAAAAACATTCAGTACTTC	CASSLGHRTGAKNIQYF
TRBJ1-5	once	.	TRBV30	TGTGCCTGGAGTGAGCAGATACTAAAGCCCCAGCATTTT	CAWSEQILKPQHF
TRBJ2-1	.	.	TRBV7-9	TGTGCCAGCAGCTCCTCAGGGACCGAGGTCGAGTTCTTC	CASSSSGTEVEFF
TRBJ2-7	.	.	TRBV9	TGTGCCAGCGCTACGACATTATACACTTACGAGCAGTACTTC	CASATTLYTYEQYF
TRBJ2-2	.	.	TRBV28	TGTGCCAGCATCATGGGAAGATACACCGGGGAGCTGTTTTTT	CASIMGRYTGELFF